This T cell receptor (beta chain) was captured in a study of blood T cell repertoires in COVID-19. Overall study: Acute and convalescent COVID-19 specimens originated in the United States, Italy and Spain.

Using immunoSEQ multiplex PCR, the repertoire was profiled, and TCRdb retains in-frame clones only, with some absent. The table includes 250,000 to 350,000 clones, 84% detected once. Germline assignment: CDR1 SGHKS and CDR2 YYEKEE (reference sequence). Trimming cost V 0 bases and J 3 bases, with 8 bases left between them. CDR3 length: 14 amino acids. Sequencing was performed on peripheral blood. This clonotype originated in a human donor with COVID-19, enrolled during active disease. The donor label of this sample is uncertain. The chain has TRBV5-5 and TRBJ2-3; TRBD2 is a possible D gene (6 bases). CDR3 DNA: TGTGCCAGCAGCTTGGAGGGAGGTACAGATACGCAGTATTTT. The encoded protein is CASSLEGGTDTQYF.